The sequence of this TCR beta chain was determined in a study of blood T cell repertoires in COVID-19. In the study overall: The samples span acute and convalescent COVID-19 from the United States, Italy and Spain.

This clone was seen just once. V shed 7 bases and J shed 0 bases, with 10 bases lying between them. Germline V CDR1 and CDR2: MNHEY, SVGAGI. The CDR3 has 15 amino acids. Original data processing: Counts of nucleated cells, estimated from reference gene primer amplification, were obtained. Data came from immunoSEQ multiplex PCR; TCRdb stores just in-frame clones and leaves some out. V and J calls and clone size are copied from that table; D and trimming were computed from the DNA. This sample carries 250,000 to 350,000 clones, around 87% of them seen once, and the ten largest clones take roughly 5.2%. The chain uses TRBV6-5 and TRBJ1-6; D is ambiguous. Sequencing was carried out using PBMCs or T cells enriched from blood (not recorded which). The TCR originated in a woman aged 25 to 39 who had recovered from COVID-19. CDR3 loop: CASKALSSYNSPLHF. The CDR3 DNA reads as TGTGCCAGCAAAGCCCTGAGCTCCTATAATTCACCCCTCCACTTT.